This T cell receptor beta chain was profiled in a study of Ad26.COV2.S vaccination and SARS-CoV-2 variants. As for the study in general: Administration of Ad26.COV2.S was intramuscular, either once or twice 56 days apart. Study-wide points: In vaccinated individuals, spike-specific CD8+ and CD4+ T cell responses reportedly displayed substantial breadth. Placebo recipients had lower spike-specific TCR breadth than vaccine recipients.

In the case of this clone: Antigen specificity is unknown.

TCRdb keeps only in-frame clones here, not all; method: immunoSEQ multiplex PCR. The repertoire holds hundreds of thousands of clones, with 75% to 90% as singletons. Trimming shortened V by 6 bases and J by 7 bases, and 10 bases separated the two germline ends. The CDR3 is 11 amino acids. CDR1 and CDR2 (germline): MNHEY, SVGEGT. The treatment was: around 19 received Ad26.COV2.S at low or high dose, single or two shots; roughly five received placebo; per-sample allocation not given. At day 63 after the first vaccine or placebo injection, samples were drawn. The rearrangement uses TRBV6-2 or TRBV6-3 and TRBJ2-7, with D possibly matching TRBD1 (5 bases). The material was peripheral blood, obtained in a trial of Ad26.COV2.S vaccine versus placebo. The sequence derives from a person aged 18-60 years who received the Ad26.COV2.S COVID-19 vaccine or a placebo. The CDR3 DNA follows: TGTGCCAGCAGCCAAAGACAGGAGCAGTACTTC. The encoded protein is CASSQRQEQYF.